This entry concerns a single T cell receptor beta chain. Stated time point: pre-reinfection, 55 to 20 weeks before reinfection detection. TCR sequencing was done directly ex vivo on sorted cells, without expansion in vitro. Sequencing used immunoSEQ multiplex PCR; TCRdb keeps in-frame clones, though not all of them. The sample carries about 6,000 clones, over 75% recorded once. CDR1 and CDR2 from the germline V gene are SEHNR and FQNEAQ (reference sequence). This CDR3 spans 13 amino acids. V lost 4 bases, J lost 3 bases, and 8 bases lay in between. This record comes from a study of memory CD8 T cells in hepatitis C reinfection.

Sequenced: naive CD8+ T cells sorted from blood. The gene calls are TRBV7-9 and TRBJ2-3; D remains unclear. The sequence came from a man in his fifties with hepatitis C virus infection. This CDR3 is CASSSSGTDTQYF. DNA of the CDR3: TGTGCCAGCAGCTCCTCGGGTACAGATACGCAGTATTTT.